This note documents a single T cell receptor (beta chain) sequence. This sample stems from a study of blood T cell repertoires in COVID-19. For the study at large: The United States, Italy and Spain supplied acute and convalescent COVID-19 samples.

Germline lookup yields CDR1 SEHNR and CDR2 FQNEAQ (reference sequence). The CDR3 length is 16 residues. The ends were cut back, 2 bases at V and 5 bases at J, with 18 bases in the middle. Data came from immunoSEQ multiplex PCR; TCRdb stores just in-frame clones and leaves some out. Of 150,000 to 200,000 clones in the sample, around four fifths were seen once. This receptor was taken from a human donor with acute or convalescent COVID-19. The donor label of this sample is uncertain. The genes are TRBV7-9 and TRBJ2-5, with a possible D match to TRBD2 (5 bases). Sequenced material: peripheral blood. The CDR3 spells CASSLYGLAEAETQYF. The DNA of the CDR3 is TGTGCCAGCAGCTTATATGGCCTAGCTGAGGCGGAGACCCAGTACTTC.